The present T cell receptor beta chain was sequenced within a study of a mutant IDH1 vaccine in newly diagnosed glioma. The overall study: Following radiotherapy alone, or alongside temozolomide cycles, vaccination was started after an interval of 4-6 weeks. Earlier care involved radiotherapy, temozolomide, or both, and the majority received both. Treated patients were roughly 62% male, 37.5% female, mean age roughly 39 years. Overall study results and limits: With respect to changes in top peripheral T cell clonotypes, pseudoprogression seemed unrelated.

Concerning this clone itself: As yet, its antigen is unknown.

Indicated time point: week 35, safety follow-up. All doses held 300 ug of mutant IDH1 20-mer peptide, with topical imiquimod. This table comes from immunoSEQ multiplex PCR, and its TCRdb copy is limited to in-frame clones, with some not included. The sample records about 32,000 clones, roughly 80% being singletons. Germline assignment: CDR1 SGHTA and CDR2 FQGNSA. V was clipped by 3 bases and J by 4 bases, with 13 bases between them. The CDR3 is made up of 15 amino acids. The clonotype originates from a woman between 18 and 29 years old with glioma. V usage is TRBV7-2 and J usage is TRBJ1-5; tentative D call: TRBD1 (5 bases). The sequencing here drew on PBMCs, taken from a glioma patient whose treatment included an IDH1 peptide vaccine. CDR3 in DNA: TGTGCCAGCAGCTTTGACCCGGGGGATAATCAGCCCCAGCATTTT. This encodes CASSFDPGDNQPQHF.